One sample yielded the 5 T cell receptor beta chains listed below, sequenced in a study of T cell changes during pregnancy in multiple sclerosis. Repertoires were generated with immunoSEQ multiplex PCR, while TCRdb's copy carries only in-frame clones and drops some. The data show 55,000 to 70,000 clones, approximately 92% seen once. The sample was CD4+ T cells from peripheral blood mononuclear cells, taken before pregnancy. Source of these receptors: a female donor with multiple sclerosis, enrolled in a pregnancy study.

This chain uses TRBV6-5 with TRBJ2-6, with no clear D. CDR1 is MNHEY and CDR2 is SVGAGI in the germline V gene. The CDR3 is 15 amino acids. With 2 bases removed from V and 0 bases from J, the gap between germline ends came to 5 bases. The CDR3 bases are TGTGCCAGCAGTTACGGGCGCTCTGGGGCCAACGTCCTGACTTTC. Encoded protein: CASSYGRSGANVLTF.

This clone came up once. The CDR3 is CASSPLVPSGTTDTQYF. DNA for the CDR3: TGTGCCAGCTCACCACTGGTGCCTAGCGGGACAACAGATACGCAGTATTTT. The chain employs TRBV18 and TRBJ2-3; 9 bases agree with TRBD2. The trim removed 1 base at V and 3 bases at J, leaving 8 bases unmatched. The CDR3 loop spans 17 amino acids. Per the germline V gene, CDR1 is KGHSH and CDR2 is LQKENI.

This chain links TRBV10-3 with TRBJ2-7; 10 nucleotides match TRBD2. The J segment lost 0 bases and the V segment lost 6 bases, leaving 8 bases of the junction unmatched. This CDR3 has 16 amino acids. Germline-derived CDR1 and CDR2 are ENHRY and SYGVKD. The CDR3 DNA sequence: TGTGCCATCAGAGAAGGACTAGCGGCGAGCTCCTACGAGCAGTACTTC. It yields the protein CAIREGLAASSYEQYF.

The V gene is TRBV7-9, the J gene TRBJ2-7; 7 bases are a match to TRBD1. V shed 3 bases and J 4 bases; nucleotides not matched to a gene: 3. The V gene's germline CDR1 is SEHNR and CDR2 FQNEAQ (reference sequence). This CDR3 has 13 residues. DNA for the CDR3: TGTGCCAGCAGCTTTTCACAGGGGTACGAGCAGTACTTC. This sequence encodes CASSFSQGYEQYF.

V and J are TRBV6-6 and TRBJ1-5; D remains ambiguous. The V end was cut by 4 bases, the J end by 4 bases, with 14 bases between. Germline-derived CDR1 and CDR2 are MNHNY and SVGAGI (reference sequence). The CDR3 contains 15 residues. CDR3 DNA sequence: TGTGCCAGCAGTTTAGGCCCAGGTACTAATCAGCCCCAGCATTTT. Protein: CASSLGPGTNQPQHF.